These 26 T cell receptor beta chains came from one sample sequenced in a study of T cell responses to AZD1222 COVID-19 vaccine. Only in-frame clones appear in the TCRdb table, and some are missing; sequencing was by immunoSEQ multiplex PCR. The table shows some 150,000 clones, with approximately 93% occurring only once. Material: peripheral blood, obtained on day 0 of MenACWY control vaccination. These receptors originate from an adult in good health.

This chain joins TRBV2 and TRBJ2-7; D could derive from TRBD1 or TRBD2 (5 bases each). Deletions cut 8 bases from V and 3 bases from J, with 17 bases between. This CDR3 is 14 amino acids long. CDR1 SNHLY and CDR2 FYNNEI come from the germline V gene. The CDR3 sequence: CASWGREGNYEQYF. The DNA for the CDR3 is TGTGCCAGCTGGGGGAGAGAGGGAAACTACGAGCAGTACTTC.

V and J are TRBV25-1 and TRBJ2-7, with TRBD1 matching over 10 bases. The CDR3 covers 15 residues. Trimming cost V 4 bases and J 1 base; bases outside gene matches: 4. CDR1 and CDR2 (germline): MGHDK, SYGVNS. The CDR3, as DNA: TGTGCCAGCAGTGTGACAGGGGGCCTATCCTACGAGCAGTACTTC. Protein sequence: CASSVTGGLSYEQYF.

The V and J genes are TRBV6-1 and TRBJ2-3; 9 positions match TRBD2. V lost 2 bases to trimming and J lost 5 bases; unmatched junction nucleotides: 8. The CDR3 is 16 amino acids. From germline, CDR1 is MNHNS and CDR2 SASEGT. DNA for the CDR3: TGTGCCAGCAGTGAAATGGTAGCGGGAGCAATAGATACGCAGTATTTT. Its translation is CASSEMVAGAIDTQYF.

V gene TRBV2 combines with J gene TRBJ2-1, with TRBD2 matching 7 bases. Germline V gives CDR1 SNHLY, CDR2 FYNNEI. The CDR3 runs 13 residues. The junction had 5 bases not matched to a gene; V was cut back by 3 bases and J by 9 bases. CDR3 in amino acids: CASSEVRGTEQFF. For the CDR3, the DNA is TGTGCCAGCAGTGAGGTGCGGGGGACTGAGCAGTTCTTC. Full variable domain (outside the CDR3, taken from reference TRBV2 and TRBJ2-1): EPEVTQTPSHQVTQMGQEVILRCVPISNHLYFYWYRQILGQKVEFLVSFYNNEISEKSEIFDDQFSVERPDGSNFTLKIRSTKLEDSAMYFCASSEVRGTEQFFGPGTRLTVL.

The V gene is TRBV10-3, the J gene TRBJ2-7; 9 positions agree with TRBD2. There are 15 residues in the CDR3. V was pared by 3 bases and J by 6 bases, with 9 bases of the junction left unmatched. Germline V gene lookup returns CDR1 ENHRY and CDR2 SYGVKD. CDR3 nucleotide sequence: TGTGCCATCAGTGATGGCGGGGGGGCCCGCGGCGAGCAGTACTTC. Residues: CAISDGGGARGEQYF.

The table lists this clone with a count of one. This rearrangement joins TRBV4-1 to TRBJ1-5, with a possible D match to TRBD1 (6 bases). Germline assignment: CDR1 MGHRA and CDR2 YSYEKL. The CDR3 consists of 14 residues. V was shortened by 4 bases and J by 0 bases, with 7 bases between the two germline ends. This CDR3 reads CASSRTVSNQPQHF. As DNA, the CDR3 is TGCGCCAGCAGCCGGACAGTTAGCAATCAGCCCCAGCATTTT.

The V and J genes are TRBV7-9 and TRBJ2-1, with TRBD2 matching over 11 bases. Germline CDR1 SEHNR, CDR2 FQNEAQ (reference sequence). V shed 5 bases and J 0 bases; nucleotides not matched to a gene: 6. The CDR3 loop spans 17 amino acids. This CDR3 reads CASSVTSGGSSYNEQFF. Here the CDR3 DNA reads TGTGCCAGCAGCGTTACTAGCGGGGGTAGCTCCTACAATGAGCAGTTCTTC. The complete variable domain, with remaining parts taken from reference TRBV7-9 and TRBJ2-1, reads DTGVSQNPRHKITKRGQNVTFRCDPISEHNRLYWYRQTLGQGPEFLTYFQNEAQLEKSRLLSDRFSAERPKGSFSTLEIQRTEQGDSAMYLCASSVTSGGSSYNEQFFGPGTRLTVL.

The chain is built from TRBV19 and TRBJ1-6; D gene ambiguous. The CDR3 is 13 amino acids. Trimming removed 0 bases at V and 10 bases at J, with 7 bases between. The germline V gene has CDR1 LNHDA and CDR2 SQIVND (reference sequence). The CDR3 sequence is CASSIEAISPLHF. The DNA of the CDR3 is TGTGCCAGTAGTATAGAGGCCATCTCACCCCTCCACTTT.

The V call is TRBV20-1, the J call TRBJ2-7; no clear D. The CDR3 runs 11 residues. The V gene's germline CDR1 is DFQATT and CDR2 SNEGSKA (reference sequence). The CDR3: CRTLVTYEQYF. The CDR3 DNA is TGCAGGACGTTGGTAACCTACGAGCAGTACTTC.

This clone appeared a single time. The chain employs TRBV6-2 or TRBV6-3 and TRBJ1-6; the match to TRBD1 covers 9 bases. The length of the CDR3 is 15 residues. V shed 1 base and J 6 bases; nucleotides not matched to a gene: 1. Per germline, CDR1 MNHEY and CDR2 SVGEGT. In DNA form, the CDR3 reads TGTGCCAGCAGTTACTGGGGACAGGGTAATTCACCCCTCCACTTT. Its translation: CASSYWGQGNSPLHF.

V is TRBV15 and J is TRBJ2-7; a weak D match, TRBD2 (5 bases). Germline values: CDR1 LNHNV, CDR2 YYDKDF (reference sequence). V dropped 1 base and J dropped 1 base, with 14 bases sitting between them. The CDR3 has 16 residues. The CDR3 DNA sequence: TGTGCCACCAGCAGAGGACGGCTAGCCGAATCCTACGAGCAGTACTTC. It codes for CATSRGRLAESYEQYF.

The chain carries TRBV10-3 and TRBJ1-4; 10 positions match TRBD1. The germline CDR1 and CDR2 sequences are ENHRY and SYGVKD. This CDR3 spans 14 amino acids. The V and J ends lost 6 bases and 6 bases, in that order; junction bases with no gene match: 4. In DNA, the CDR3 is TGTGCCATCAGCACGACAGGGGGCGATGAAAAACTGTTTTTT. As protein: CAISTTGGDEKLFF.

This sequence joins TRBV5-6 and TRBJ2-5; D gene ambiguous. The germline V gene encodes CDR1 SGHDT and CDR2 YYEEEE. The V gene lost 2 bases and the J gene lost 4 bases, with 9 bases spanning the gap. The CDR3 length is 13 residues. DNA of the CDR3: TGTGCCAGCAGCTTTCCCAATTCAGAGACCCAGTACTTC. As protein: CASSFPNSETQYF.

The chain recombines TRBV30 with TRBJ1-1, with 7 nucleotides matching TRBD1. The germline gives CDR1 GTSNPN, CDR2 SVGIG (reference sequence). The J segment lost 2 bases and the V segment lost 4 bases, leaving 7 bases of the junction unmatched. CDR3 length equals 14 residues. The CDR3 is CAWTPDRPNTEAFF. The CDR3 nucleotides are TGTGCCTGGACCCCGGACAGGCCAAACACTGAAGCTTTCTTT.

The V call is TRBV19, the J call TRBJ1-2; a weak D match, TRBD1 (6 bases). From germline, CDR1 is LNHDA and CDR2 SQIVND (reference sequence). V was clipped by 5 bases and J by 8 bases, with 21 bases between them. The CDR3 consists of 15 residues. CDR3 residues: CASSLLGRGARGYTF. In nucleotides, the CDR3 is TGTGCCAGTAGTCTCCTGGGGAGGGGGGCGAGGGGCTACACCTTC. The full variable domain, with the rest looked up from reference TRBV19 and TRBJ1-2, is DGGITQSPKYLFRKEGQNVTLSCEQNLNHDAMYWYRQDPGQGLRLIYYSQIVNDFQKGDIAEGYSVSREKKESFPLTVTSAQKNPTAFYLCASSLLGRGARGYTFGSGTRLTVV.

The CDR3, as DNA: TGTGCCAGCAGCTTAATGAACAGCTTATCCACCGGGGAGCTGTTTTTT. Amino acid sequence: CASSLMNSLSTGELFF. The genes are TRBV7-2 and TRBJ2-2, with no clear D. Trimming pared 2 bases from V and 4 bases from J, leaving 14 bases between. This CDR3 has 16 residues. CDR1 and CDR2 from the germline V gene are SGHTA and FQGNSA.

This clone was picked up one time. J is TRBJ2-7 and V is TRBV7-9; the match to TRBD2 covers 10 bases. The CDR3 covers 15 residues. V shed 5 bases, J shed 0 bases, and the junction held 4 bases outside the gene matches. Germline assignment: CDR1 SEHNR and CDR2 FQNEAQ (reference sequence). The CDR3 DNA follows: TGTGCCAGCAGCCCCACTAGCGGGATCTCCTACGAGCAGTACTTC. Its protein product is CASSPTSGISYEQYF. The whole variable domain, filled in from reference TRBV7-9 and TRBJ2-7, reads DTGVSQNPRHKITKRGQNVTFRCDPISEHNRLYWYRQTLGQGPEFLTYFQNEAQLEKSRLLSDRFSAERPKGSFSTLEIQRTEQGDSAMYLCASSPTSGISYEQYFGPGTRLTVT.

The chain is built from TRBV28 and TRBJ2-1; 8 bases are shared with TRBD2. Germline V gene data show CDR1 as MDHEN and CDR2 as SYDVKM. The CDR3 is 14 amino acids. Germline trimming cut 5 bases from V and 8 bases from J; bases unmatched to any gene: 8. CDR3 sequence: CASSKAGGVDEQFF. CDR3 nucleotides: TGTGCCAGCAGTAAGGCCGGGGGGGTGGATGAGCAGTTCTTC.

V gene TRBV5-1 combines with J gene TRBJ1-1; D unresolved. The germline V gene has CDR1 SGHRS and CDR2 YFSETQ. There are 15 residues in the CDR3. Trimming pared 7 bases from V and 3 bases from J, leaving 19 bases between. The CDR3 DNA sequence: TGCGCCAGCCACCGCGCGGCATTTCTAGACACTGAAGCTTTCTTT. Protein: CASHRAAFLDTEAFF.

V and J are TRBV30 and TRBJ1-1, with 9 bases aligning to TRBD1. J lost 1 base, V lost 1 base, and 7 bases had no gene match. The CDR3 length is 16 residues. CDR1 GTSNPN and CDR2 SVGIG come from the germline V gene (reference sequence). The CDR3 DNA reads as TGTGCCTGGAGTGCACGGACAGGGGATAGGAACACTGAAGCTTTCTTT. This gives the protein CAWSARTGDRNTEAFF.

The V call is TRBV3-1 (or the pseudogene TRBV3-2), the J call TRBJ2-3; 10 bases fit TRBD2. The trim removed 3 bases at V and 6 bases at J, leaving 3 bases unmatched. From germline, CDR1 is LGHDT and CDR2 YNNKEL (reference sequence). CDR3 length equals 14 residues. The CDR3 nucleotides read TGTGCCAGCAGCCAGAGCGGGGGGGTGGATACGCAGTATTTT. This sequence encodes CASSQSGGVDTQYF.

The chain couples TRBV19 to TRBJ1-2, with D tentatively TRBD1 (6 bases). The germline gives CDR1 LNHDA, CDR2 SQIVND (reference sequence). The CDR3 is 16 amino acids. Trimming stripped 3 bases from V and 2 bases from J, with 16 bases between. The CDR3 sequence is CASSIPGERKNYGYTF. In nucleotides, the CDR3 is TGTGCCAGTAGTATTCCAGGGGAGAGGAAAAACTATGGCTACACCTTC.

The rearrangement uses TRBV5-1 and TRBJ1-2; 7 bases map to TRBD1. Germline CDR1 reads SGHRS; CDR2 reads YFSETQ. This CDR3 comprises 15 residues. Trimming removed 0 bases from V and 7 bases from J; junction bases left unmatched: 9. The chain's CDR3 is CASSLANPPGGGYTF. For the CDR3, the DNA is TGCGCCAGCAGCTTGGCCAACCCCCCAGGGGGTGGCTACACCTTC.

The rearrangement links TRBV24-1 to TRBJ2-1; 9 bases fit TRBD2. J gave up 4 bases and V 2 bases, and 2 bases lay outside the gene matches. The CDR3 consists of 15 residues. Germline assignment: CDR1 KGHDR and CDR2 SFDVKD. The CDR3 is CATSDYTSGYNEQFF. The CDR3 DNA sequence: TGTGCCACCAGTGATTACACTAGCGGGTACAATGAGCAGTTCTTC.

The chain has TRBV2 and TRBJ1-5, with D maybe TRBD1 (5 bases). Germline V gene lookup returns CDR1 SNHLY and CDR2 FYNNEI. Trimming pared 4 bases from V and 5 bases from J, leaving 9 bases between. The CDR3 has 13 residues. CDR3 in amino acids: CASSAAGYQPQHF. The CDR3 DNA reads as TGTGCCAGCAGTGCCGCAGGGTATCAGCCCCAGCATTTT.

J is TRBJ1-2 and V is TRBV2; D call uncertain. This CDR3 has 12 amino acids. Germline V CDR1 and CDR2: SNHLY, FYNNEI. V was cut by 6 bases and J by 4 bases, with 9 bases left in between. The CDR3 is CASSELTYGYTF. In DNA form, the CDR3 reads TGTGCCAGCAGCGAATTGACCTATGGCTACACCTTC. Complete variable domain (other parts from reference TRBV2 and TRBJ1-2): EPEVTQTPSHQVTQMGQEVILRCVPISNHLYFYWYRQILGQKVEFLVSFYNNEISEKSEIFDDQFSVERPDGSNFTLKIRSTKLEDSAMYFCASSELTYGYTFGSGTRLTVV.